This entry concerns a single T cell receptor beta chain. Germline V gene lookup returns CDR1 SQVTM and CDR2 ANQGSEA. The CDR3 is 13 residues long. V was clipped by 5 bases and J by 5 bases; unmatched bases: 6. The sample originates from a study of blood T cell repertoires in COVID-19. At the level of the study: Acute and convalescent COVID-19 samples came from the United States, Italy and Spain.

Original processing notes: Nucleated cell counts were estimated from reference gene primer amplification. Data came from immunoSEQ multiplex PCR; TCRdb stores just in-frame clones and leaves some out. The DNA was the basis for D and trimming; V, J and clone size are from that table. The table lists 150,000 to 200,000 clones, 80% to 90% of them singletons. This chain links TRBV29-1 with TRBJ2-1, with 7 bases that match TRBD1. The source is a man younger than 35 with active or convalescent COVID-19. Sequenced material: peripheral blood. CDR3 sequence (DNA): TGCAGCGTTCTAGGGGACAGAAACAATGAGCAGTTCTTC. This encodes CSVLGDRNNEQFF.